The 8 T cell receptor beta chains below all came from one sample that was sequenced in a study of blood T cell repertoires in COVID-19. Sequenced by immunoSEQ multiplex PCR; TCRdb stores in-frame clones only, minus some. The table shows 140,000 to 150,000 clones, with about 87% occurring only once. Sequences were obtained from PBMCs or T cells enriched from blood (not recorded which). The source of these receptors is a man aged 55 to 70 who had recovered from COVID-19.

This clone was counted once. The CDR3 DNA reads as TGTGCCAGCAGCCTCGGACAGGGTCGGTTCTTC. This codes for CASSLGQGRFF. The chain recombines TRBV5-6 with TRBJ2-1; 8 bases are shared with TRBD1. Germline CDR1 and CDR2: SGHDT and YYEEEE. V gave up 4 bases and J gave up 15 bases; unmatched junction bases: 6. The CDR3 is 11 amino acids.

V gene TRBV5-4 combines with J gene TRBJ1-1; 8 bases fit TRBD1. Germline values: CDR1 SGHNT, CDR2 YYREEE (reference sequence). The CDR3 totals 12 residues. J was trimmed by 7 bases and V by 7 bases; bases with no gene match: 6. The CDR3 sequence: CASQGTGDEAFF. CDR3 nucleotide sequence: TGTGCCAGCCAAGGGACAGGCGATGAAGCTTTCTTT.

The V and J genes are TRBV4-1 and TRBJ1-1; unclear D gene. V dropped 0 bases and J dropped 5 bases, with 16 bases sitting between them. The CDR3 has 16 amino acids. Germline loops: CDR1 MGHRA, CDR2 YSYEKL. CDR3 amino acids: CASSQDRNRVSTEAFF. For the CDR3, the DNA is TGCGCCAGCAGCCAAGATAGGAACAGAGTATCTACTGAAGCTTTCTTT.

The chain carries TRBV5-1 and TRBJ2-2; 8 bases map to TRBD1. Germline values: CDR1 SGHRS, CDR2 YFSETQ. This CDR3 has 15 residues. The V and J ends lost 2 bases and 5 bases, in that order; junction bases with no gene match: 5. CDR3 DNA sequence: TGCGCCAGCAGCTTAACTGGACAGGGAACCGGGGAGCTGTTTTTT. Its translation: CASSLTGQGTGELFF.

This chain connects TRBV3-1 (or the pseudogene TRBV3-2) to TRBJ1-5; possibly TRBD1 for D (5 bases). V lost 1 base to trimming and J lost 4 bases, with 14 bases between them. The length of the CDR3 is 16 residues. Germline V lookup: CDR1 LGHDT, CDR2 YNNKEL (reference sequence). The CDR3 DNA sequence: TGTGCCAGCAGCCAAGGGGCGGGGGTTAGAAATCAGCCCCAGCATTTT. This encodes CASSQGAGVRNQPQHF.

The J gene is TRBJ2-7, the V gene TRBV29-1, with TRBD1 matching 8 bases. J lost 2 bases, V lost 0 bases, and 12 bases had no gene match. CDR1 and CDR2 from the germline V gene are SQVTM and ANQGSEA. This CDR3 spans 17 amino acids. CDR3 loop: CSVEDRGQGQATYEQYF. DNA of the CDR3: TGCAGCGTTGAAGATCGGGGTCAGGGACAGGCCACCTACGAGCAGTACTTC.

The CDR3 here is CAISEAPRTSGSVEQYF. DNA of the CDR3: TGTGCCATCAGTGAGGCGCCCAGGACTAGCGGGAGTGTCGAGCAGTACTTC. The V gene is TRBV10-3, the J gene TRBJ2-7, with TRBD2 matching 13 bases. Germline CDR1 ENHRY, CDR2 SYGVKD. The CDR3 is made up of 17 amino acids. V shed 2 bases, J shed 6 bases, and the junction held 10 bases outside the gene matches.

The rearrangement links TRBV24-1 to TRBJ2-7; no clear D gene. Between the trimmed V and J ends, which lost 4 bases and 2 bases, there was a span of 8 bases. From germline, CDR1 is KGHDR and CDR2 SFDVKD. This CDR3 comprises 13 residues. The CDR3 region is CATSDPQTYEQYF. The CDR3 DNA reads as TGTGCCACCAGTGACCCCCAAACCTACGAGCAGTACTTC.